This T cell receptor beta chain was retrieved from a study of cytomegalovirus exposure and HLA in healthy donors. Points from the study as a whole: Usually a TCR sequence was rare, but some public TCRs were found in many donors. A later analysis found TCR association rates differed by HLA locus, highest for DRB1 and lowest for HLA-C.

Vbeta (60) and Jbeta (13) primers were used in the PCR. This table comes from immunoSEQ multiplex PCR, and its TCRdb copy is limited to in-frame clones, with some not included. The table lists 210,000 or so clones, roughly 80% of them singletons. As regards this clone: What it binds is unknown. The sample holds other DNA sequences that translate to the same CDR3.

Germline CDR1 is MDHEN and CDR2 is SYDVKM. CDR3 length equals 14 residues. The junction had 3 bases not matched to a gene; V was cut back by 5 bases and J by 3 bases. The source of this sequence is a girl between 5 and 17 years old in good health and CMV-seronegative. The sequencing input was PBMCs. The V gene is TRBV28, the J gene TRBJ2-7; TRBD1 matches at 11 bases. The CDR3 DNA reads TGTGCCAGCAGTCCGGGACAGGGGGTCTACGAGCAGTACTTC. Translating it yields CASSPGQGVYEQYF.